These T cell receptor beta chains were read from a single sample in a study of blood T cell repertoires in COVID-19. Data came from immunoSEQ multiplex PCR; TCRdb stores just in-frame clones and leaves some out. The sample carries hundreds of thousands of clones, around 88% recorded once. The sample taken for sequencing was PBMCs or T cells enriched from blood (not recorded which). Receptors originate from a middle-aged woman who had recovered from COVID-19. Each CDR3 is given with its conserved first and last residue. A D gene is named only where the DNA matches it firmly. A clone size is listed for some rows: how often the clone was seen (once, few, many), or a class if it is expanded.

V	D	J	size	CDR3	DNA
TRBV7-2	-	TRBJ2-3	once	CASSLGRQIWTDTQYF	TGTGCCAGCAGCTTAGGGCGGCAGATTTGGACAGATACGCAGTATTTT
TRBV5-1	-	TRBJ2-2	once	CASSLEDFSLNTGELFF	TGCGCCAGCAGCCTCGAGGACTTCTCTCTGAACACCGGGGAGCTGTTTTTT
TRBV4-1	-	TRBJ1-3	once	CASSRYRETSSGNTIYF	TGCGCCAGCAGCCGATACCGGGAGACATCCTCTGGAAACACCATATATTTT
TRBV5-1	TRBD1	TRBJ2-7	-	CASSPPGTGNREQYF	TGCGCCAGCAGCCCCCCGGGGACAGGAAACAGAGAGCAGTACTTC
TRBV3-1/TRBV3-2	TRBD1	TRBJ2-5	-	CASNLRTGETQYF	TGTGCCAGCAACCTTCGGACAGGGGAGACCCAGTACTTC
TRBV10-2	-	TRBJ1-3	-	CASFGGSSGNTIYF	TGCGCCAGTTTTGGAGGAAGCTCTGGAAACACCATATATTTT
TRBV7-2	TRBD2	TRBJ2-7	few	CASSWTSGSYEQYF	TGTGCCAGCAGCTGGACTAGCGGGAGCTACGAGCAGTACTTC
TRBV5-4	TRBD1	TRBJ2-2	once	CASSWDRGTGGELFF	TGTGCCAGCAGCTGGGACAGGGGGACGGGCGGGGAGCTGTTTTTT
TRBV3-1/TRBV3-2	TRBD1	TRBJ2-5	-	CASSPTYRGRSRETQYF	TGTGCCAGCAGCCCAACCTACAGGGGGCGTTCACGTGAGACCCAGTACTTC
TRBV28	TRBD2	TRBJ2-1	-	CASSLAGGHNEQFF	TGTGCCAGTTCACTAGCGGGAGGGCACAATGAGCAGTTCTTC
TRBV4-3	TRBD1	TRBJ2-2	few	CASSQEQGAPTGELFF	TGCGCCAGCAGCCAAGAACAGGGGGCCCCAACCGGGGAGCTGTTTTTT
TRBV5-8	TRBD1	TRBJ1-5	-	CASSRGTGHNQPQHF	TGTGCCAGCAGCCGCGGGACAGGGCACAATCAGCCCCAGCATTTT
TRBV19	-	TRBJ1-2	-	CASSTARGQGGGYTF	TGTGCCAGTAGTACCGCCAGAGGTCAGGGTGGCGGCTACACCTTC
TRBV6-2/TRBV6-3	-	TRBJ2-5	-	CASSYRGFQETQYF	TGTGCCAGCAGTTACCGCGGGTTCCAAGAGACCCAGTACTTC
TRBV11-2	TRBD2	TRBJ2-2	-	CASSPRTSGNTGELFF	TGTGCCAGCAGCCCCAGGACTAGCGGGAACACCGGGGAGCTGTTTTTT
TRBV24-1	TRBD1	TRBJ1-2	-	CATSDADRAGYTF	TGTGCCACCAGTGATGCAGACAGGGCTGGCTACACCTTC
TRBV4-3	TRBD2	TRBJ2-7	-	CASSQSLAGDSVGYF	TGCGCCAGCAGCCAATCACTAGCGGGAGACTCTGTGGGGTACTTC